Ten or more counts support the clone carrying this T cell receptor beta chain. The data stem from a study of Graves' ophthalmopathy and Graves' hyperthyroidism. Moderate-to-severe activity, CAS at least 3, NOSPECS at least 4 and duration under 3 months characterized donors with ophthalmopathy. It was from roughly 9.3 ml of fresh peripheral blood that the PBMCs came. RNA transcripts were the source from which TCR beta CDR3 regions were amplified. The library came from an HTBI-primed first-round RT-PCR and a second-round multiplex PCR. TCRdb called the multiplex PCR reads again in MiXCR, with one record for every CDR3 protein. The sample lists 600,000 to 950,000 distinct CDR3 sequences; 35% to 50% were seen once. The sample consisted of peripheral blood. The TCR originated in an adult man with Graves' ophthalmopathy.

CDR3 sequence: CASSDRGRSTEAFF. The CDR3 DNA reads as TGTGCCAGCAGTGACAGGGGACGCAGCACTGAAGCTTTCTTT. The V gene is TRBV25-1, the J gene TRBJ1-1, with a tentative D call TRBD1 (6 bases). Per the germline V gene, CDR1 is MGHDK and CDR2 is SYGVNS. This CDR3 region has 14 residues. V was clipped by 3 bases and J by 4 bases, with 12 bases between them.